This TCR beta chain comes out of a study of blood T cell repertoires in COVID-19. Background on the study: Sample material is recorded as cDNA or gDNA derived from T cells, B-cell-depleted T cells, or PBMCs.

The participants were between roughly 18 and 89 years old and came from 24 US areas. Cohort assignment relied on participant-reported clinical history. Recovery among Cohort 3 donors was established by two negative PCRs, clearance, or symptom resolution. Trimming pared 7 bases from V and 1 base from J, leaving 13 bases between. The CDR3 totals 14 residues. Germline V gene data show CDR1 as MDHEN and CDR2 as SYDVKM. Assay: immunoSEQ multiplex PCR; the TCRdb copy retains only in-frame clones and omits some. The data contain a few hundred thousand clones, around 87% of them singletons. This receptor was identified in a man aged 25 to 40 who had recovered from COVID-19. The chain recombines TRBV28 with TRBJ1-1, with D tentatively TRBD1 (6 bases). The specimen was PBMCs or T cells enriched from blood (not recorded which). CDR3 nucleotide sequence: TGTGCCAGCACCCTGCTGACAGGGAACACTGAAGCTTTCTTT. Protein product: CASTLLTGNTEAFF.